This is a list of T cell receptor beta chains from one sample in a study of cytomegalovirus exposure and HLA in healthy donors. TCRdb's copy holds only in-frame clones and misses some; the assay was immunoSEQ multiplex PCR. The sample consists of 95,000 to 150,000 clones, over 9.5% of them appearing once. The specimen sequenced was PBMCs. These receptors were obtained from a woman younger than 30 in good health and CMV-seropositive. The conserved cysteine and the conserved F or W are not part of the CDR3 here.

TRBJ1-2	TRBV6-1	ASIVSAGGNYGYT
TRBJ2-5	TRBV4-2	ASSQRLEETQY
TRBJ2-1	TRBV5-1	ASSFRTGDNEQF
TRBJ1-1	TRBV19	ASKLRDTNTEAF
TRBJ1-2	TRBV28	ASKDRGEKRGGYT
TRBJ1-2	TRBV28	ASSSGGAGYT
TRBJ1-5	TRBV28	ASSPPGDQPQH
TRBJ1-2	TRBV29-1	SAILADGYT
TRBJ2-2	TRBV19	ASRSRANTGELF
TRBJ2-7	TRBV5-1	ASSVGTGGLREQY
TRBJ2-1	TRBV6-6	ASSYSRLAGEQF
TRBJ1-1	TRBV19	ASRIAGGTTEAF
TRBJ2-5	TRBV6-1	ASRSGFLNQETQY
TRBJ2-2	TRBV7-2	ASSLGYTGRRNTGELF
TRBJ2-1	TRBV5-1	ASSLVAGGPHEQF
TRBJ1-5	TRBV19	ASSRGWDQPQH
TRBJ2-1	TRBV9	ASSPRLAGPTGEQF
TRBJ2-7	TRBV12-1	ASSCGLGFEQY
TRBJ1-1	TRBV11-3	ASSFLWNTEAF
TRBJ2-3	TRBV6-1	ASRLLAGIADTQY
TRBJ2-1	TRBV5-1	PKRELSYEQF
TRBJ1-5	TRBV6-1	ASSEPNRAPDGPQH
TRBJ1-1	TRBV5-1	ASSWGTGGLAGNTEAF
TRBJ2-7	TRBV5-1	ASSLVLPGEQY
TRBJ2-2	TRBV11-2	ASSQQGNTGELF
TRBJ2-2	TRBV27	ASRTSGNTGELF
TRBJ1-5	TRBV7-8	ASSLNQGYSNQPQH
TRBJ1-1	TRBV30	AWRGEAEAF
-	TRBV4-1	ASSQDRGGPEQY
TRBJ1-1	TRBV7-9	ASSFSGNTEAF
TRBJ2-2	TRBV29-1	SALTSDNTGELF
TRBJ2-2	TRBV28	ASSQSGVSTGELF
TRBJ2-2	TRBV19	ASSTSGNTGELF
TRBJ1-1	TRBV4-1	ASSQSDRKNTEAF
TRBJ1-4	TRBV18	ASSQRQGNEKLF
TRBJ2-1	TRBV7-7	ASSFPGSGQF